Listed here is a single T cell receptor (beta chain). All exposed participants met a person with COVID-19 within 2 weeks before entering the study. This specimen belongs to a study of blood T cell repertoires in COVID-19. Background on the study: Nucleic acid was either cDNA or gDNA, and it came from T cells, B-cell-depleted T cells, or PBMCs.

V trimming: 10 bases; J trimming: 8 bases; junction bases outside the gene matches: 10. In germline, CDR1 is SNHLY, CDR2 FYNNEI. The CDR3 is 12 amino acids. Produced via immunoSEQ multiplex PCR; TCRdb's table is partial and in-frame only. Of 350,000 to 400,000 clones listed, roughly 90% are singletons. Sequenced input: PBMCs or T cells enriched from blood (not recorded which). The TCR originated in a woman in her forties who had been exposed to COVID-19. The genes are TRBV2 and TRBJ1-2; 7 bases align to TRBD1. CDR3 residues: CAKRQGPGGYTF. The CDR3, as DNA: TGTGCCAAAAGACAGGGCCCGGGGGGCTACACCTTC.